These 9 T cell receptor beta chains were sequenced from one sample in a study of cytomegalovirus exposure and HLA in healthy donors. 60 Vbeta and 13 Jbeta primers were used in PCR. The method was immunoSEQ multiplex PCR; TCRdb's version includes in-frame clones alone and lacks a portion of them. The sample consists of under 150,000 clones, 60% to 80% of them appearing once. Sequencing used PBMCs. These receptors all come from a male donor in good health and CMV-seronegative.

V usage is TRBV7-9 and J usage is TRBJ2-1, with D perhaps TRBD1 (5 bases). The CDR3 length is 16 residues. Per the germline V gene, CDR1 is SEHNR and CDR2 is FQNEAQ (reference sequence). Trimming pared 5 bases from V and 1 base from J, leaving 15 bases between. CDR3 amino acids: CASSPAASGSYNEQFF. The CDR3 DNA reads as TGTGCCAGCAGCCCTGCGGCCTCAGGGTCCTACAATGAGCAGTTCTTC.

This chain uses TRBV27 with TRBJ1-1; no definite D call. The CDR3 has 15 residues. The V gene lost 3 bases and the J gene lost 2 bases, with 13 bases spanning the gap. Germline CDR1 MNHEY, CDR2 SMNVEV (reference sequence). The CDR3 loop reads CASSFTPQVNTEAFF. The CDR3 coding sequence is TGTGCCAGCAGTTTCACCCCCCAGGTAAACACTGAAGCTTTCTTT.

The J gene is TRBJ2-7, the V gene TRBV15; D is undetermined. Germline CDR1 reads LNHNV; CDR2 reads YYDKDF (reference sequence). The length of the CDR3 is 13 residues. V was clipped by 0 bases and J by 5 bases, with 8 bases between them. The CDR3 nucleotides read TGTGCCACCAGCAGAGATTCACAGAACGAGCAGTACTTC. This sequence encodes CATSRDSQNEQYF.

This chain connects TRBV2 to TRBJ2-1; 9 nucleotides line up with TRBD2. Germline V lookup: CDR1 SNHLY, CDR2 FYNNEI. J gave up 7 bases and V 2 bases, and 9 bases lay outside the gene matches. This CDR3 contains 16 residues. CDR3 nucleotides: TGTGCCAGCAGTGAATCCCGCGGGGGGGCAATGAATGAGCAGTTCTTC. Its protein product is CASSESRGGAMNEQFF. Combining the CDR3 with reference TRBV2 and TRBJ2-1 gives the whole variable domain EPEVTQTPSHQVTQMGQEVILRCVPISNHLYFYWYRQILGQKVEFLVSFYNNEISEKSEIFDDQFSVERPDGSNFTLKIRSTKLEDSAMYFCASSESRGGAMNEQFFGPGTRLTVL.

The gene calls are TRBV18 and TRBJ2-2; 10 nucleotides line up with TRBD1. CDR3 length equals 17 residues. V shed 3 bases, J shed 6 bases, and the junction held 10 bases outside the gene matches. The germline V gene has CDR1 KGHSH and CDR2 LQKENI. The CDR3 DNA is TGTGCCAGCTCACCGTCCGAGGGACAGGGGAGTTCCGGGGAGCTGTTTTTT. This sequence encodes CASSPSEGQGSSGELFF. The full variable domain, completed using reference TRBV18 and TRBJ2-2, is NAGVMQNPRHLVRRRGQEARLRCSPMKGHSHVYWYRQLPEEGLKFMVYLQKENIIDESGMPKERFSAEFPKEGPSILRIQQVVRGDSAAYFCASSPSEGQGSSGELFFGEGSRLTVL.

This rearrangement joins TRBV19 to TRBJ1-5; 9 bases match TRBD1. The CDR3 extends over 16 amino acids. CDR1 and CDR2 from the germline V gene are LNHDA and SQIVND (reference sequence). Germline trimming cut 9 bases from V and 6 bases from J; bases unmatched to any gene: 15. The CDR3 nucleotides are TGTGCCAGAATACCTATTCGGACAGGGGATCCTCAGCCCCAGCATTTT. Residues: CARIPIRTGDPQPQHF.

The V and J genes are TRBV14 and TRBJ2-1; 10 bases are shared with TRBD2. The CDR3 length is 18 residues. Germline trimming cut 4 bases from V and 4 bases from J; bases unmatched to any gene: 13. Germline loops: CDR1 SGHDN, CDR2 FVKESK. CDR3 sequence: CASSPLNSAGGPYNEQFF. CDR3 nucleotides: TGTGCCAGCAGCCCTTTAAACTCAGCGGGGGGGCCGTACAATGAGCAGTTCTTC.

The CDR3 region is CAISHTGQGLETQYF. CDR3 DNA: TGTGCCATCAGTCATACGGGACAGGGGTTGGAGACCCAGTACTTC. This sequence joins TRBV10-3 and TRBJ2-5, with 10 bases aligning to TRBD1. The CDR3 length is 15 residues. CDR1 is ENHRY, CDR2 SYGVKD, per germline. V trimming: 5 bases; J trimming: 5 bases; junction bases outside the gene matches: 8.

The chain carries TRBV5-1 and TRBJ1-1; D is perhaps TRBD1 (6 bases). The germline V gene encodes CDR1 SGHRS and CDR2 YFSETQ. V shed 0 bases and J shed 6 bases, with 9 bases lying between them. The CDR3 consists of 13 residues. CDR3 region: CASSLGEGAEAFF. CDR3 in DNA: TGCGCCAGCAGCTTGGGGGAGGGGGCTGAAGCTTTCTTT.